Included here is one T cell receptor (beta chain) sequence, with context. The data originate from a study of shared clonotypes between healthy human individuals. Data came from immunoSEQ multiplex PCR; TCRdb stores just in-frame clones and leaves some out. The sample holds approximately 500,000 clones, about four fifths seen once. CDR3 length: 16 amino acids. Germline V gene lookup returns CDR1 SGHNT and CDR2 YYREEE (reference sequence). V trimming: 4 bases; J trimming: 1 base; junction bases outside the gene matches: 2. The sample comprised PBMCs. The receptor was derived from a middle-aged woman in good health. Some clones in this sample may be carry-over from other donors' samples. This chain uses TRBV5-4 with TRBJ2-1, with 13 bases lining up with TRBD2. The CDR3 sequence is CASSPLAGGSYNEQFF. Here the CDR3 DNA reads TGTGCCAGCAGCCCACTAGCGGGAGGGTCCTACAATGAGCAGTTCTTC.